The clone carrying this T cell receptor beta chain was seen more than once but under ten times. The antigen is undetermined. These data are taken from a study of beta chain features in type 1 diabetes. The authors reverse transcribed all of the isolated RNA, so sequencing captured expressed TCRB transcripts. TCRdb's table, derived via immunoSEQ multiplex PCR, lists solely in-frame clones and lacks some. In the table there are a few hundred thousand clones, around 24% of which are singletons. A single heparinised draw of approximately 100 mL on average was taken per donor. Based on CD45RO/CCR7/CD25/CD127/CD95/CD27, CD4+ regulatory, stem cell-like memory, naive and central memory cells were sorted. The CDR3 sequence is 15 residues long. Trimming removed 1 base from V and 6 bases from J; junction bases left unmatched: 7. Germline CDR1 is SGHRS and CDR2 is YFSETQ. Findings and limits, study-wide: Cells that show high TCR expression could be over-represented by cDNA sequencing. Significant though moderate, a shortening of TCRB CDR3s appeared in all four CD4+ subsets of Type 1 diabetes patients. VDJ junctions from type 1 diabetes patients carried fewer insertions and larger deletions.

Source material: naive CD4+ T cells from blood. This sequence joins TRBV5-1 and TRBJ2-1; 7 bases map to TRBD2. The clonotype comes from a woman aged 25 to 39 with type 1 diabetes. CDR3 sequence (DNA): TGCGCCAGCAGCTTGTTAGCGGGCGGGACCAATGAGCAGTTCTTC. Amino acids: CASSLLAGGTNEQFF.